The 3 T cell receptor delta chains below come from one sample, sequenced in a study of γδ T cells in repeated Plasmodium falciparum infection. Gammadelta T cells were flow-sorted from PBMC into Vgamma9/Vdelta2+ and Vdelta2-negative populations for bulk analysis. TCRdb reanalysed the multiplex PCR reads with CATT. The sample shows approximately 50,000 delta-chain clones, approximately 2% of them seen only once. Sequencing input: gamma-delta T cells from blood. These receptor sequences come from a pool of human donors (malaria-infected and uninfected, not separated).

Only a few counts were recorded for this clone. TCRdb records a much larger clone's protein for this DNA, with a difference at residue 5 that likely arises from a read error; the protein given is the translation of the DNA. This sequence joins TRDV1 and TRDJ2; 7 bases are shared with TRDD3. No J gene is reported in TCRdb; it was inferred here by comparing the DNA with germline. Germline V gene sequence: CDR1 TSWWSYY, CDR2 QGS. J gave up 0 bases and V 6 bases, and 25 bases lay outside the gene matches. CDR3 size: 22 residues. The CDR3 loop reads CALGIKSRRMGDHYSLTAQLFF. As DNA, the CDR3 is TGTGCTCTTGGCATAAAATCCCGGCGAATGGGGGACCACTATTCTTTGACAGCACAACTCTTCTTT.

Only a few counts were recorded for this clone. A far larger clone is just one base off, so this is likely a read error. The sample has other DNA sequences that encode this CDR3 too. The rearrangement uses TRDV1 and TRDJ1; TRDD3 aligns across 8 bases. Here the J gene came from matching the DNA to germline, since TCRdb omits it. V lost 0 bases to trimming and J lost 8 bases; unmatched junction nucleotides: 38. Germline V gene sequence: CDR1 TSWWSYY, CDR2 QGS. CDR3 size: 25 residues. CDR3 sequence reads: CALGELDRDFRQYLYWGSGRKKLIF. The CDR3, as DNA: TGTGCTCTTGGGGAACTAGACCGCGACTTCCGACAGTACCTGTACTGGGGGTCCGGACGAAAGAAACTCATCTTT.

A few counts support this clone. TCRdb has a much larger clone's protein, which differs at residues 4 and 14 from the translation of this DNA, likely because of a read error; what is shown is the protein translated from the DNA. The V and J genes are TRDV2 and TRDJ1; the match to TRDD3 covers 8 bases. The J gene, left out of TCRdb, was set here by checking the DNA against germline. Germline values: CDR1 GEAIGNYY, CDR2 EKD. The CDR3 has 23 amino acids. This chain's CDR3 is CACGTLLSGKVLGGSPYTDKLIF. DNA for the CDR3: TGTGCCTGTGGCACCTTGCTGAGTGGGAAAGTACTGGGGGGTTCCCCGTACACCGATAAACTCATCTTT.